These 24 T cell receptor beta chains share one sample of origin, sequenced in a study of control samples from healthy donors and cancer patients. Sequencing was performed with immunoSEQ multiplex PCR; in TCRdb, only in-frame clones are kept and a portion is missing. Of just over 150,000 clones listed, approximately 90% are singletons. Material: blood. The receptors here all came from a man younger than 40 in good health.

The chain links TRBV7-9 to TRBJ2-1, with 7 bases lining up with TRBD2. The germline V gene encodes CDR1 SEHNR and CDR2 FQNEAQ (reference sequence). The CDR3 extends over 13 amino acids. V shed 2 bases and J 7 bases; nucleotides not matched to a gene: 2. The CDR3: CASSLLAANEQFF. The CDR3, as DNA: TGTGCCAGCAGCTTACTAGCGGCAAATGAGCAGTTCTTC.

This clone was seen more than once but under ten times. V is TRBV5-1 and J is TRBJ2-6, with 12 bases that match TRBD2. CDR1 is SGHRS and CDR2 is YFSETQ in the germline V gene. The CDR3 length is 22 residues. The V segment lost 4 bases and the J segment 4 bases; nucleotides outside the gene matches: 21. The CDR3 region has the DNA TGCGCCAGCAGCCTCCTGAACTCTCGACTAGCGGGGGCCACCGGCGGGGCCAACGTCCTGACTTTC. The encoded protein is CASSLLNSRLAGATGGANVLTF.

The chain recombines TRBV27 with TRBJ1-5, with D possibly being TRBD1 (6 bases). The V gene's germline CDR1 is MNHEY and CDR2 SMNVEV (reference sequence). Deletions cut 1 base from V and 1 base from J, with 8 bases between. The CDR3 has 15 amino acids. The CDR3 DNA sequence: TGTGCCAGCAGTTTATTGGGGGGCAGCAATCAGCCCCAGCATTTT. This sequence encodes CASSLLGGSNQPQHF.

The gene calls are TRBV3-1 (or the pseudogene TRBV3-2) and TRBJ1-5; TRBD1 is a possible D gene (5 bases). Germline assignment: CDR1 LGHDT and CDR2 YNNKEL (reference sequence). V was clipped by 0 bases and J by 9 bases, with 15 bases between them. The CDR3 extends over 15 amino acids. CDR3 DNA: TGTGCCAGCAGCCAAGATGTGGGGACCGGGTGGCCCCAGCATTTT. Its translation: CASSQDVGTGWPQHF.

This clone was observed a single time. The V gene is TRBV2, the J gene TRBJ1-4; weak D call: TRBD1 (6 bases). V shed 8 bases and J shed 8 bases, with 12 bases lying between them. CDR1 is SNHLY, CDR2 FYNNEI, per germline. This CDR3 is built from 12 residues. The CDR3 loop reads CASQRGGEKLFF. CDR3 nucleotide sequence: TGTGCCAGCCAAAGGGGGGGCGAAAAACTGTTTTTT.

The CDR3 DNA is TGTGCCAGCAGTGACGTCCGGGTAACTGAAGCTTTCTTT. Its translation: CASSDVRVTEAFF. The V call is TRBV2, the J call TRBJ1-1; no firm D call. V lost 3 bases and J lost 5, with 10 bases in between. CDR1 is SNHLY and CDR2 is FYNNEI in the germline V gene. The CDR3 spans 13 residues.

This clone appeared once. The chain couples TRBV20-1 to TRBJ1-6, with 8 bases lining up with TRBD1. Per germline, CDR1 DFQATT and CDR2 SNEGSKA (reference sequence). The CDR3 is 16 amino acids. V was pared by 3 bases and J by 8 bases, with 12 bases of the junction left unmatched. The CDR3 DNA reads TGCAGTGCTAGTGTCCCTCAGGGGGCGCAGGATTCACCCCTCCACTTT. Translating gives CSASVPQGAQDSPLHF.

The chain carries TRBV7-2 and TRBJ1-6; TRBD1 aligns across 8 bases. Germline CDR1 reads SGHTA; CDR2 reads FQGNSA. CDR3 length: 14 residues. Unmatched junction bases numbered 5, after V lost 6 bases and J lost 7 bases. The CDR3 DNA reads as TGTGCCAGCAGGAGACAGGGGAACAATTCACCCCTCCACTTT. Protein product: CASRRQGNNSPLHF.

V and J are TRBV6-9 and TRBJ2-5; tentatively, D is TRBD1 (6 bases). V lost 6 bases, J lost 5 bases, and 10 bases lay in between. The CDR3 extends over 12 amino acids. Germline V gene sequence: CDR1 MNHGY, CDR2 SVAAGI. DNA for the CDR3: TGTGCCAGCAGACAGGGTTTTGAGACCCAGTACTTC. Protein product: CASRQGFETQYF.

The chain is built from TRBV7-9 and TRBJ1-1, with D unclear. Trimming shortened V by 0 bases and J by 0 bases, and 5 bases separated the two germline ends. The germline V gene has CDR1 SEHNR and CDR2 FQNEAQ (reference sequence). This CDR3 region has 14 residues. The CDR3 region is CASSLAGMNTEAFF. Written as DNA, the CDR3 is TGTGCCAGCAGCTTAGCAGGGATGAACACTGAAGCTTTCTTT.

The V and J genes are TRBV7-2 and TRBJ2-1; no definite D call. CDR3 length: 15 amino acids. Germline V gene data show CDR1 as SGHTA and CDR2 as FQGNSA. Trimming pared 1 base from V and 0 bases from J, leaving 7 bases between. CDR3 sequence reads: CASSLVDLSYNEQFF. Here the CDR3 DNA reads TGTGCCAGCAGCTTAGTGGATCTCTCCTACAATGAGCAGTTCTTC.

The gene calls are TRBV6-1 and TRBJ2-1, with 8 positions matching TRBD1. The CDR3 totals 15 residues. Germline V lookup: CDR1 MNHNS, CDR2 SASEGT. V was pared by 2 bases and J by 9 bases, with 9 bases of the junction left unmatched. CDR3 nucleotide sequence: TGTGCCAGCAGTGAAAGGGAGACAGGGGAGCGTGAGCAGTTCTTC. Protein product: CASSERETGEREQFF.

The gene calls are TRBV27 and TRBJ1-4, with 9 positions matching TRBD1. Per germline, CDR1 MNHEY and CDR2 SMNVEV (reference sequence). The CDR3 is 14 amino acids. Unmatched junction bases numbered 7, after V lost 6 bases and J lost 8 bases. In nucleotides, the CDR3 is TGTGCCAGCAGCGTCAACAGGGGGCTAGAAAAACTGTTTTTT. Protein: CASSVNRGLEKLFF.

This rearrangement joins TRBV15 to TRBJ1-1; D might be TRBD1 (5 bases). CDR1 and CDR2 from the germline V gene are LNHNV and YYDKDF (reference sequence). The germline V and J ends were trimmed by 0 bases and 11 bases, with 10 bases remaining between them. The CDR3 covers 12 residues. CDR3 in DNA: TGTGCCACCAGCAGAGATCAGGGTAGCGCTTTCTTT. As protein: CATSRDQGSAFF. The full variable domain, rest sourced from reference TRBV15 and TRBJ1-1, is DAMVIQNPRYQVTQFGKPVTLSCSQTLNHNVMYWYQQKSSQAPKLLFHYYDKDFNNEADTPDNFQSRRPNTSFCFLDIRSPGLGDTAMYLCATSRDQGSAFFGQGTRLTVV.

This rearrangement joins TRBV7-3 to TRBJ2-5; 7 nucleotides agree with TRBD2. Germline V gene data show CDR1 as SGHTA and CDR2 as FQGTGA. The CDR3 runs 15 residues. Trimming at V came to 6 bases and at J to 5 bases, leaving 12 bases not matched to a gene. This chain's CDR3 is CASSRLGAGRETQYF. The CDR3 coding sequence is TGTGCCAGCAGTCGATTAGGAGCGGGAAGGGAGACCCAGTACTTC.

The rearrangement joins TRBV6-5 to TRBJ2-7; D gene ambiguous. The V end was cut by 0 bases, the J end by 2 bases, with 11 bases between. Germline CDR1 and CDR2: MNHEY and SVGAGI. The CDR3 runs 15 residues. CDR3 amino acids: CASSYSTLRTYEQYF. CDR3 in DNA: TGTGCCAGCAGTTACTCGACACTGAGAACCTACGAGCAGTACTTC.

The chain has TRBV2 and TRBJ2-5; 9 bases line up with TRBD1. The CDR3 runs 14 residues. J gave up 5 bases and V 4 bases, and 5 bases lay outside the gene matches. Germline V CDR1 and CDR2: SNHLY, FYNNEI. Here the CDR3 reads CASSVQGAGETQYF. The CDR3 DNA sequence: TGTGCCAGCAGTGTACAGGGGGCGGGTGAGACCCAGTACTTC.

The chain carries TRBV6-2 or TRBV6-3 and TRBJ2-1; weak D call: TRBD2 (6 bases). Looked up from germline, CDR1 is MNHEY and CDR2 is SVGEGT. Trimming removed 3 bases from V and 1 base from J, with 10 bases in between. CDR3 length: 15 residues. The CDR3 is CASSYAGTSYNEQFF. In nucleotides, the CDR3 is TGTGCCAGCAGTTATGCGGGGACTTCCTACAATGAGCAGTTCTTC.

A word on this clone: One end of the junction is discordant with germline, which a read error may explain. The V call is TRBV27, the J call TRBJ2-2, with 8 bases lining up with TRBD1. The germline gives CDR1 MNHEY, CDR2 SMNVEV (reference sequence). The CDR3 length is 14 residues. The CDR3 protein is CASRDRVWHRGAVF. CDR3 coding DNA: TGTGCCAGCAGGGACAGGGTGTGGCACCGGGGAGCTGTTTTT.

The V gene is TRBV24-1, the J gene TRBJ1-4; D is perhaps TRBD1 (6 bases). CDR3 length equals 14 residues. Germline loops: CDR1 KGHDR, CDR2 SFDVKD. Trimming took off 2 bases at V and 7 bases at J, with 10 bases between the two ends. CDR3 nucleotide sequence: TGTGCCACCAGTGATTACAGGGTCCCTGAAAAACTGTTTTTT. Amino acids: CATSDYRVPEKLFF.

The rearrangement uses TRBV9 and TRBJ2-7; 10 bases line up with TRBD2. CDR1 and CDR2 (germline): SGDLS, YYNGEE. This CDR3 is built from 14 residues. V dropped 3 bases and J dropped 6; count of bases not matched to a gene: 6. CDR3 in DNA: TGTGCCAGCAGCGGGCGGACTAGCGGAGGCGAGCAGTACTTC. It codes for CASSGRTSGGEQYF. Using reference TRBV9 and TRBJ2-7 for the parts outside the CDR3, the full variable domain is DSGVTQTPKHLITATGQRVTLRCSPRSGDLSVYWYQQSLDQGLQFLIQYYNGEERAKGNILERFSAQQFPDLHSELNLSSLELGDSALYFCASSGRTSGGEQYFGPGTRLTVT.

Only one count was recorded for this clone. The rearrangement links TRBV6-4 to TRBJ2-5; 11 bases are a match to TRBD2. The CDR3 extends over 15 amino acids. V trimming: 6 bases; J trimming: 4 bases; junction bases outside the gene matches: 7. Looked up from germline, CDR1 is MRHNA and CDR2 is SNTAGT. CDR3 sequence (DNA): TGTGCCAGCAGACCGACTAGCGGGGTAGGAGAGACCCAGTACTTC. It encodes CASRPTSGVGETQYF.

The chain uses TRBV3-1 (or the pseudogene TRBV3-2) and TRBJ1-3; D ambiguous. CDR3 length equals 14 residues. Germline CDR1 is LGHDT and CDR2 is YNNKEL (reference sequence). Trimming removed 1 base from V and 2 bases from J, with 6 bases in between. CDR3 bases: TGTGCCAGCAGCCAAGGTAGCCCTGGAAACACCATATATTTT. Translation: CASSQGSPGNTIYF.

The gene calls are TRBV10-3 and TRBJ2-3; tentative D call: TRBD2 (6 bases). CDR1 is ENHRY, CDR2 SYGVKD, per germline. This CDR3 spans 13 amino acids. CDR3 amino acids: CGSAGSSTDTQYF. For the CDR3, the DNA is TGTGGTTCGGCGGGGAGTAGCACAGATACGCAGTATTTT.